The next 32 T cell receptor beta chains were all read from a single sample in a study of blood T cells in healthy people across ages. Sample-barcoded 5' priming and a J-beta primer mix drove a second PCR of 7 to 11 cycles. One entry per CDR3 protein results from TCRdb running MiXCR on the 5' RACE reads. The sample lists hundreds of thousands of distinct CDR3 sequences, roughly 25% occurring once. This sample also belongs to another study, concerning T cells of mothers and their children.

The sequenced material came from blood. These receptors originate from a boy younger than 18 in good health.

The chain joins TRBV6-2 or TRBV6-3 to TRBJ2-2; weak D call: TRBD1 (6 bases). The V gene's germline CDR1 is MNHEY and CDR2 SVGEGT. CDR3 length: 13 amino acids. The CDR3 sequence is CASGAMNTGELFF. The DNA of the CDR3 is TGTGCTTCAGGGGCCATGAACACCGGGGAGCTGTTTTTT.

This sequence joins TRBV2 and TRBJ2-5, with no clear D. Germline lookup yields CDR1 SNHLY and CDR2 FYNNEI. The CDR3 has 13 amino acids. V was pared by 3 bases and J by 6 bases, with 11 bases between. CDR3 region: CASSDFLIKTQYF. The CDR3 DNA is TGTGCCAGCAGTGATTTCCTTATCAAGACCCAGTACTTC.

This sequence joins TRBV12-3 or TRBV12-4 and TRBJ2-5; 8 bases fit TRBD2. The last part of the DNA fits TRBJ2-1 better; the J call may be wrong. This CDR3 comprises 16 residues. For the CDR3, the DNA is TGTGCCAGCAGTTTAGTTTTAGGGACTAGTATCAATGAGCAGTTCTTC. This gives the protein CASSLVLGTSINEQFF.

This clonotype was counted only a few times. The gene calls are TRBV20-1 and TRBJ1-5, with D possibly matching TRBD1 (6 bases). Per germline, CDR1 DFQATT and CDR2 SNEGSKA (reference sequence). CDR3 length equals 14 residues. Trimming shortened V by 5 bases and J by 4 bases, and 15 bases separated the two germline ends. The CDR3 loop is CSAPQEGGNQPQHF. DNA for the CDR3: TGCAGTGCTCCACAAGAGGGGGGTAATCAGCCCCAGCATTTT.

This clonotype has at least ten counts. DNA of the CDR3: TGCAGTGCTATCATGGGACAGAACACTGAAGCTTTCTTT. Its protein is CSAIMGQNTEAFF. The gene calls are TRBV20-1 and TRBJ1-1, with D possibly TRBD1 on 6 matching bases. Germline V gene sequence: CDR1 DFQATT, CDR2 SNEGSKA (reference sequence). The CDR3 totals 13 residues. The V and J ends lost 4 bases and 1 base respectively, with 10 bases between them.

The chain couples TRBV5-1 to TRBJ2-7, with TRBD2 identical over 8 bases. The germline V gene has CDR1 SGHRS and CDR2 YFSETQ. CDR3 size: 16 residues. The V segment lost 0 bases and the J segment 2 bases; nucleotides outside the gene matches: 7. The CDR3 DNA reads as TGCGCCAGCAGCTTGGCGAGCGGGAGACAACCCTACGAGCAGTACTTC. It yields the protein CASSLASGRQPYEQYF.

This chain connects TRBV7-8 to TRBJ2-5; D may be TRBD2 (6 bases). The length of the CDR3 is 17 residues. The V end was cut by 4 bases, the J end by 4 bases, with 22 bases between. Looked up from germline, CDR1 is SGHVS and CDR2 is FQNEAQ. The CDR3 is CASSSGVWGWGGETQYF. CDR3 in DNA: TGTGCCAGCAGCTCGGGGGTCTGGGGTTGGGGAGGAGAGACCCAGTACTTC. Drawing the rest from reference TRBV7-8 and TRBJ2-5, the complete variable domain is GAGVSQSPRYKVAKRGQDVALRCDPISGHVSLFWYQQALGQGPEFLTYFQNEAQLDKSGLPSDRFFAERPEGSVSTLKIQRTQQEDSAVYLCASSSGVWGWGGETQYFGPGTRLLVL.

The sample holds a few counts of this clonotype. The chain employs TRBV29-1 and TRBJ2-5; a weak D match, TRBD2 (5 bases). The DNA end is a closer match to TRBJ2-7, so the J assignment may be wrong. The CDR3 contains 13 residues. CDR1 and CDR2 (germline): SQVTM, ANQGSEA. CDR3 DNA: TGCAGCGTCTCCGGGATTCTAGCCTACGAGCAGTACTTC. Residues: CSVSGILAYEQYF.

This clonotype came up many times. This chain uses TRBV7-2 with TRBJ2-5; D assignment may be TRBD1 or TRBD2 (7 bases each). Per germline, CDR1 SGHTA and CDR2 FQGNSA. This CDR3 spans 15 amino acids. V dropped 5 bases and J dropped 2 bases, with 15 bases sitting between them. This chain's CDR3 is CASSRTAGQQETQYF. In nucleotides, the CDR3 is TGTGCCAGCAGCCGAACAGCGGGACAGCAAGAGACCCAGTACTTC.

The chain carries TRBV28 and TRBJ2-5; D perhaps matches TRBD1 (5 bases). The CDR3 is 15 residues long. The V gene's germline CDR1 is MDHEN and CDR2 SYDVKM. V gave up 3 bases and J gave up 2 bases, with 13 bases separating them. CDR3 residues: CASSFFTGRQETQYF. CDR3 sequence (DNA): TGTGCCAGCAGTTTCTTCACAGGACGGCAAGAGACCCAGTACTTC.

The V and J genes are TRBV7-2 and TRBJ2-5; D may be TRBD1 or TRBD2 (5 bases each). The assigned J gene may be wrong: the sequence end matches TRBJ2-7 better. The CDR3 has 15 residues. Germline V gene sequence: CDR1 SGHTA, CDR2 FQGNSA. The CDR3 is CASSLRTGTEYEQYF. CDR3 in DNA: TGTGCCAGCAGCTTACGAACCGGGACGGAATACGAGCAGTACTTC.

The chain uses TRBV20-1 and TRBJ2-5; D gene unclear. The J call is in doubt because the DNA end fits TRBJ2-7 better. The CDR3 covers 12 residues. Germline V gene lookup returns CDR1 DFQATT and CDR2 SNEGSKA (reference sequence). CDR3 region: CSASLETYEQYF. CDR3 in DNA: TGCAGTGCTAGTCTAGAAACATACGAGCAGTACTTC.

Remarks on this clonotype: The final CDR3 position lacks the conserved phenylalanine or tryptophan, pointing to a likely read error. It is unclear where the CDR3 begins or ends on the DNA, so no DNA is shown, and the CDR3 is as TCRdb lists it. The gene calls are TRBV6-1 and TRBJ2-5; TRBD2, as called in the table, went unchecked against the DNA. Both ends counted, the CDR3 spans 14 residues. The germline V gene encodes CDR1 MNHNS and CDR2 SASEGT. CDR3 residues: CASSLQWVAGGPVT.

This clonotype was counted only a few times. The chain uses TRBV4-2 and TRBJ2-7, with a possible D match to TRBD1 (5 bases). CDR1 LGHNA and CDR2 YNFKEQ come from the germline V gene. Trimming left V 0 bases short and J 5 bases short, with 14 bases between. The CDR3 extends over 15 amino acids. CDR3 DNA sequence: TGTGCCAGCAGCCAAGATCTAAATCTGGGGCACGAGCAGTACTTC. Its protein product is CASSQDLNLGHEQYF.

The chain uses TRBV5-1 and TRBJ2-1; weak D call: TRBD2 (6 bases). This CDR3 is built from 16 residues. V lost 0 bases to trimming and J lost 0 bases, with 10 bases between them. Germline V gene data show CDR1 as SGHRS and CDR2 as YFSETQ. The chain's CDR3 is CASSLAVGSSYNEQFF. CDR3 bases: TGCGCCAGCAGCTTGGCCGTCGGGAGCTCCTACAATGAGCAGTTCTTC.

This clonotype turned up a few times. The gene calls are TRBV7-2 and TRBJ1-5, with a possible D match to TRBD1 (5 bases). The germline gives CDR1 SGHTA, CDR2 FQGNSA. This CDR3 is 15 amino acids long. With 8 bases removed from V and 6 bases from J, the gap between germline ends came to 20 bases. CDR3 DNA sequence: TGTGCCAGCCAAGGGTTAGCAGGGACGGCTCAGCCCCAGCATTTT. Its translation is CASQGLAGTAQPQHF.

The V and J genes are TRBV7-9 and TRBJ2-3; no clear D. CDR1 SEHNR and CDR2 FQNEAQ come from the germline V gene (reference sequence). V lost 5 bases and J 4 bases, leaving 7 bases between the germline ends. This CDR3 has 12 residues. For the CDR3, the DNA is TGTGCCAGCAGCATACGAGCAGATACGCAGTATTTT. Translation: CASSIRADTQYF.

This clonotype was counted a single time. The CDR3 sequence is CASKLQVTSPNLQETQYF. The DNA of the CDR3 is TGTGCCAGCAAACTACAGGTCACAAGCCCTAACCTCCAAGAGACCCAGTACTTC. The chain is built from TRBV3-1 and TRBJ2-5; perhaps TRBD1 as D (5 bases). In germline, CDR1 is LGHDT, CDR2 YNNKEL (reference sequence). Trimming left V 7 bases short and J 1 base short, with 25 bases between. The CDR3 length is 18 residues.

This clonotype was counted a few times. The V and J genes are TRBV12-3 or TRBV12-4 and TRBJ2-1, with 9 positions matching TRBD2. With V trimmed by 0 bases and J by 1 base, 7 bases remained unmatched. CDR3 length equals 18 residues. CDR3: CASSLAGIAGESYNEQFF. Written as DNA, the CDR3 is TGTGCCAGCAGTTTAGCGGGGATAGCGGGGGAGTCCTACAATGAGCAGTTCTTC.

The chain couples TRBV20-1 to TRBJ1-2; D perhaps matches TRBD1 (6 bases). V dropped 1 base and J dropped 8 bases, with 11 bases sitting between them. Germline lookup yields CDR1 DFQATT and CDR2 SNEGSKA (reference sequence). The CDR3 contains 12 residues. CDR3 coding DNA: TGCAGTGCTAGAGTACCAGGGGAAGGCTACACCTTC. This sequence encodes CSARVPGEGYTF.

The rearrangement joins TRBV28 to TRBJ1-5, with a tentative D call TRBD1 (6 bases). V gave up 4 bases and J gave up 4 bases, with 11 bases separating them. The CDR3 is 14 residues long. The V gene's germline CDR1 is MDHEN and CDR2 SYDVKM. Here the CDR3 DNA reads TGTGCCAGCAGTTATTACACAGGGAATCAGCCCCAGCATTTT. Its protein product is CASSYYTGNQPQHF.

This clonotype was seen a handful of times. The J gene is TRBJ1-5, the V gene TRBV7-6; possibly TRBD1 for D (6 bases). Trimming cost V 5 bases and J 7 bases, with 12 bases left between them. CDR1 is SGHVS and CDR2 is FNYEAQ in the germline V gene. This CDR3 comprises 13 residues. This CDR3 is CASSPARGQPQHF. The CDR3 DNA reads TGTGCCAGCAGCCCGGCAAGGGGGCAGCCCCAGCATTTT.

The chain combines TRBV5-1 with TRBJ2-1; 9 nucleotides align to TRBD2. With V trimmed by 1 base and J by 6 bases, 8 bases remained unmatched. The CDR3 contains 16 residues. Germline V CDR1 and CDR2: SGHRS, YFSETQ. CDR3 bases: TGCGCCAGCAGCTTGTACGCCCTAGCGGGAAGCAATGAGCAGTTCTTC. This sequence encodes CASSLYALAGSNEQFF.

V usage is TRBV3-1 and J usage is TRBJ2-3, with 9 bases aligning to TRBD2. The CDR3 has 16 amino acids. Germline lookup yields CDR1 LGHDT and CDR2 YNNKEL (reference sequence). The junction had 9 bases not matched to a gene; V was cut back by 0 bases and J by 8 bases. The CDR3 loop reads CASSQESGAGGGTQYF. DNA of the CDR3: TGTGCCAGCAGCCAAGAGTCAGGAGCGGGAGGAGGTACGCAGTATTTT.

The chain recombines TRBV4-1 with TRBJ2-7, with a weak D call TRBD2 (5 bases). Germline assignment: CDR1 MGHRA and CDR2 YSYEKL. This CDR3 region has 16 residues. Trimming pared 7 bases from V and 0 bases from J, leaving 19 bases between. The CDR3, as DNA: TGCGCCAGCACCCCAACCCCGGACTGGGACTCCTACGAGCAGTACTTC. This codes for CASTPTPDWDSYEQYF.

V and J are TRBV12-3 or TRBV12-4 and TRBJ2-7; the D is unclear. The CDR3 contains 15 residues. V lost 6 bases and J lost 7, with 22 bases in between. The CDR3 sequence is CASRTLGSSLWEQYF. In DNA, the CDR3 is TGTGCCAGCAGGACTTTAGGCTCCTCCCTTTGGGAGCAGTACTTC.

This clonotype was observed many times. The genes are TRBV6-4 and TRBJ2-3; 11 bases map to TRBD2. Trimming removed 2 bases from V and 4 bases from J; junction bases left unmatched: 8. Per germline, CDR1 MRHNA and CDR2 SNTAGT. CDR3 size: 17 residues. The CDR3 DNA reads as TGTGCCAGCAGTGACGCCGCTAGCGGGGGGACTTCAGATACGCAGTATTTT. Translation: CASSDAASGGTSDTQYF.

The sample holds a few counts of this clonotype. The chain recombines TRBV5-6 with TRBJ2-1; possibly TRBD2 for D (7 bases). The CDR3 totals 15 residues. In germline, CDR1 is SGHDT, CDR2 YYEEEE. Trimming removed 5 bases from V and 9 bases from J, with 21 bases in between. The CDR3 sequence is CASRDGGPVVSEQFF. In DNA form, the CDR3 reads TGTGCCAGCAGGGACGGGGGGCCTGTAGTAAGTGAGCAGTTCTTC.

This sequence joins TRBV7-2 and TRBJ2-7; 10 nucleotides align to TRBD2. CDR3 length equals 16 residues. Germline CDR1 and CDR2: SGHTA and FQGNSA. Germline trimming cut 5 bases from V and 1 base from J; bases unmatched to any gene: 8. The CDR3 DNA is TGTGCCAGCAGCCACTACCCGACTAGCGGGTCCTACGAGCAGTACTTC. It translates to CASSHYPTSGSYEQYF.

This chain connects TRBV27 to TRBJ1-2; 7 bases agree with TRBD1. From germline, CDR1 is MNHEY and CDR2 SMNVEV (reference sequence). The CDR3 is 15 amino acids. J lost 2 bases, V lost 3 bases, and 6 bases had no gene match. The CDR3 DNA sequence: TGTGCCAGCAGTTTTACCGGGACAGCAAACTATGGCTACACCTTC. It yields the protein CASSFTGTANYGYTF.

Points on this clonotype: This may stem from a read error, because a much larger clone lies one nucleotide away. The rearrangement uses TRBV28 and TRBJ1-5; D is unclear. The CDR3 sequence is 12 residues long. Germline V gene data show CDR1 as MDHEN and CDR2 as SYDVKM. Between the trimmed V and J ends, which lost 4 bases and 9 bases, there was a span of 10 bases. The CDR3 DNA reads as TGTGCCAGCAGTTGGGGTTATCGGCCCCAGCATTTT. It is translated as CASSWGYRPQHF.

The CDR3: CASSRTGGAFSYTF. DNA for the CDR3: TGTGCCAGCAGCCGGACAGGGGGAGCTTTTAGCTACACCTTC. The J gene is TRBJ1-2, the V gene TRBV12-3 or TRBV12-4; the match to TRBD1 covers 10 bases. The CDR3 totals 14 residues. The V and J ends lost 6 bases and 9 bases, in that order; junction bases with no gene match: 10.